This T cell receptor beta chain originates from a study of blood T cell repertoires in COVID-19. Study context: The analysed material was cDNA or gDNA that came from T cells, B-cell-depleted T cells, or PBMCs.

This CDR3 comprises 12 residues. Trimming removed 4 bases at V and 1 base at J, with 5 bases between. The V gene's germline CDR1 is SGHTS and CDR2 YDEGEE. In the authors' workflow: Scientists estimated how many nucleated cells there were by amplifying reference gene primers. Some clones are missing from TCRdb's copy, which holds only in-frame ones; the method was immunoSEQ multiplex PCR. That table gives V, J and clone size, and the DNA gave D and trimming. The sample lists some 270,000 clones, 90% occurring once. Material: PBMCs or T cells enriched from blood (not recorded which). This chain joins TRBV5-8 and TRBJ2-5; D remains unclear. This sequence was found in a woman in her 30s with acute COVID-19. The CDR3 here is CASSLTQETQYF. The DNA for the CDR3 is TGTGCCAGCAGCCTAACCCAAGAGACCCAGTACTTC.